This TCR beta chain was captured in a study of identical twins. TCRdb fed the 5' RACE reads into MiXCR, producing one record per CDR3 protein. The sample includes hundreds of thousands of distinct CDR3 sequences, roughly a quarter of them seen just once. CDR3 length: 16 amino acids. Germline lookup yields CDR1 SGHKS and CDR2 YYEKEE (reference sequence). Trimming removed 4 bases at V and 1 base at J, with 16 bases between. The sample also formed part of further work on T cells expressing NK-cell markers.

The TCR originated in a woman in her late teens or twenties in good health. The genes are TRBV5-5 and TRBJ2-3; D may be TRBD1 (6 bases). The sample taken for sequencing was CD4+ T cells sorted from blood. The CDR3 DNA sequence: TGTGCCAGCAGCGCCCAAGGGGGAGTTGGCACAGATACGCAGTATTTT. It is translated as CASSAQGGVGTDTQYF.